A selection of T cell receptor beta chains follows, all from one sample in a study of response to subunit inactivated influenza vaccine. TCRdb recomputed calls from the RT-PCR reads with MiXCR, one row per CDR3 protein. The sample has about 520,000 distinct CDR3 sequences, more than 7% seen once. The sample in question was PBMCs from blood, obtained around 25 months after vaccination. The origin of the receptors is a man between 50 and 75 years old who received an inactivated influenza vaccine. The CDR3 runs from the conserved cysteine through the conserved F or W.

v_call | cdr3_aa
TRBV9 | CASSAPPQPYNEQFF
TRBV7-2 | CASSYQSGGAADTQYF
TRBV14 | CASSQVNSGELFF
TRBV5-1 | CASSLSTGSIYEQYF
TRBV30 | CAWSVAGRQPQHF
TRBV29-1 | CSVGAKGGYEQYF
TRBV29-1 | CSVVGRTNYGYTF
TRBV4-1 | CASSRRLAGQSDTQYF
TRBV7-2 | CASSLGLWGPGNTEAFF
TRBV29-1 | CSVRRTSGQSGETQYF
TRBV13 | CASSRGLAATYEQYF
TRBV4-2 | CASSPGLAGGYNEQFF
TRBV14 | CASNQQGPSTDTQYF
TRBV12-3/TRBV12-4 | CASSWGLAGLPYTGELFF
TRBV18 | CASSRDRGLMPFF
TRBV5-1 | CASSFTGPSNEQFF
TRBV14 | CASSLPGLRALNEQFF
TRBV4-3 | CASSQGGAISYNEQFF
TRBV13 | CASSLARYNELFF
TRBV4-3 | CASSQDARLAGVSYQETQYF
TRBV5-6 | CASSLYKSSYNSPLHF
TRBV18 | CASSPGQEHGYTF
TRBV6-5 | CASSYTEAVPGANVLTF
TRBV12-3/TRBV12-4 | CASTATVGIEQFF
TRBV7-8 | CASSLGSGQGGFF
TRBV20-1 | CSASSGISTEAFF
TRBV5-1 | CASSLQGANYGYTF
TRBV20-1 | CSGTQGVESPLHF
TRBV18 | CASSPTENTGELFF
TRBV4-1 | CASSRAGTLYTDTQYF
TRBV11-3 | CASSQGSAEQYF
TRBV5-5 | CASSTTGTATQETQYF
TRBV7-2 | CASSQYGTSGQPQHF
TRBV12-3/TRBV12-4 | CASSLIASGIGGELFF
TRBV7-2 | CASSLVETETTGELFF
TRBV12-3/TRBV12-4 | CASSFSSGSTYEQYF
TRBV4-2 | CASSQEERGSGNTIYF
TRBV11-2 | CASSASGRRNEQFF
TRBV7-8 | CASNSGVGSGDTDTQYF
TRBV20-1 | CSASDPGHRYEQYF
TRBV5-1 | CASSLEGLAGGPFGEQFF
TRBV11-2 | CASSSGRPPQETQYF
TRBV29-1 | CSCGAGGNQPQHF
TRBV29-1 | CSVEVTGWTNTEAFF
TRBV20-1 | CSARDGRDRDRGWNYGYTF
TRBV12-3/TRBV12-4 | CASSRVGIDTQYF
TRBV28 | CASSPQGRPGGGTEAFF
TRBV3-1 | CASSRDRTNQPQHF
TRBV5-1 | CASSGTPGPRNTQYF
TRBV7-9 | CASSTGHSLAKNIQYF
TRBV28 | CASSLRPTEAFF
TRBV28 | CASSWTSTNEQFF
TRBV21-1 | CASRNRAGHLPLGQYF
TRBV5-8 | CASSLTSTGGMWQTQYF